The 20 T cell receptor beta chains in this list originate from one sample, sequenced in a study of T cells in Graves' hyperthyroidism and ophthalmopathy. Authors of the study amplified TCR beta CDR3 regions from RNA transcripts. A set of HTBI primers served as the primers for a first-round RT-PCR of the TCR CDR3. TCRdb re-derived calls from the multiplex PCR reads in MiXCR, one entry per CDR3 protein. The table shows hundreds of thousands of distinct CDR3 sequences, with around 20% occurring only once. The sequenced material came from blood. The receptors originated from a man aged 25-45 years with Graves' ophthalmopathy.

The chain links TRBV7-2 to TRBJ2-1, with 9 bases identical to TRBD1. CDR3 length equals 15 residues. The V segment lost 5 bases and the J segment 2 bases; nucleotides outside the gene matches: 4. Germline V lookup: CDR1 SGHTA, CDR2 FQGNSA. Here the CDR3 reads CASSTRTGAYNEQFF. In nucleotides, the CDR3 is TGTGCCAGCAGCACCCGGACAGGGGCCTACAATGAGCAGTTCTTC.

The rearrangement links TRBV7-3 to TRBJ2-7; D might be TRBD1 (7 bases). Deletions cut 2 bases from V and 5 bases from J, with 19 bases between. This CDR3 comprises 16 residues. CDR1 is SGHTA and CDR2 is FQGTGA in the germline V gene. In DNA form, the CDR3 reads TGTGCCAGCAGCTTAGGGAGACAGGGAGGTTCGGACGAGCAGTACTTC. It encodes CASSLGRQGGSDEQYF.

This clonotype was observed many times. Here the CDR3 reads CAWSVSGNYGYTF. The CDR3 DNA is TGTGCCTGGAGTGTCTCAGGGAACTATGGCTACACCTTC. V and J are TRBV30 and TRBJ1-2, with a tentative D call TRBD1 (5 bases). V was cut by 0 bases and J by 2 bases, with 7 bases left in between. CDR3 length equals 13 residues. Looked up from germline, CDR1 is GTSNPN and CDR2 is SVGIG (reference sequence).

This clonotype has a handful of counts. The chain uses TRBV28 and TRBJ1-4; no reliable D call. This CDR3 spans 13 amino acids. V lost 8 bases, J lost 5 bases, and 12 bases lay in between. The V gene's germline CDR1 is MDHEN and CDR2 SYDVKM. The DNA of the CDR3 is TGTGCCAGCCTAAACCGGGTAAATGAAAAACTGTTTTTT. This translates into CASLNRVNEKLFF. Full variable domain (missing parts from reference TRBV28 and TRBJ1-4): DVKVTQSSRYLVKRTGEKVFLECVQDMDHENMFWYRQDPGLGLRLIYFSYDVKMKEKGDIPEGYSVSREKKERFSLILESASTNQTSMYLCASLNRVNEKLFFGSGTQLSVL.

This clonotype was detected a few times. This chain joins TRBV6-1 and TRBJ1-2, with D possibly matching TRBD1 (5 bases). The CDR3 spans 13 residues. Germline CDR1 reads MNHNS; CDR2 reads SASEGT. V shed 5 bases and J shed 5 bases, with 12 bases lying between them. CDR3 nucleotide sequence: TGTGCCAGCAGTCAACAGGCCTATTATGGCTACACCTTC. Protein: CASSQQAYYGYTF.

The genes are TRBV28 and TRBJ2-2; tentatively, D is TRBD2 (6 bases). Germline assignment: CDR1 MDHEN and CDR2 SYDVKM. The CDR3 totals 16 residues. V gave up 6 bases and J gave up 0 bases, with 14 bases separating them. CDR3 sequence (DNA): TGTGCCAGCAGGTCCCCACTAGCAGCGAACACCGGGGAGCTGTTTTTT. Amino acid sequence: CASRSPLAANTGELFF.

A word on this clonotype: A much more abundant neighbour one base away suggests this may be a read error. The chain is built from TRBV20-1 and TRBJ2-3, with 7 bases aligning to TRBD2. The germline gives CDR1 DFQATT, CDR2 SNEGSKA (reference sequence). The CDR3 is made up of 16 amino acids. The junction had 13 bases not matched to a gene; V was cut back by 5 bases and J by 2 bases. The CDR3 bases are TGCAGTGCTCCATTACGACTAGCAACTAACACAGATACGCAGTATTTT. This encodes CSAPLRLATNTDTQYF.

This clonotype was counted ten times or more. Written as DNA, the CDR3 is TGTGCCAGCAGCGCTCCGGGACAGGGGTATGAAAAACTGTTTTTT. This encodes CASSAPGQGYEKLFF. The V and J genes are TRBV11-2 and TRBJ1-4; TRBD1 aligns across 10 bases. The CDR3 loop spans 15 amino acids. After removal of 5 bases from V and 6 bases from J, the junction contained 6 bases not matched to a gene. Germline V CDR1 and CDR2: SGHAT, FQNNGV.

This chain links TRBV19 with TRBJ1-5; D not resolved. The CDR3 loop spans 14 amino acids. Per the germline V gene, CDR1 is LNHDA and CDR2 is SQIVND (reference sequence). The V end was cut by 7 bases, the J end by 0 bases, with 10 bases between. This chain's CDR3 is CASISLYSNQPQHF. The CDR3 bases are TGTGCCAGTATTTCACTGTATAGCAATCAGCCCCAGCATTTT.

The J gene is TRBJ1-4, the V gene TRBV18; D is ambiguous. Germline assignment: CDR1 KGHSH and CDR2 LQKENI. The germline V and J ends were trimmed by 0 bases and 7 bases, with 15 bases remaining between them. The CDR3 totals 16 residues. The CDR3 here is CASSPPNLHGVEKLFF. As DNA, the CDR3 is TGTGCCAGCTCACCACCGAATTTACACGGGGTTGAAAAACTGTTTTTT.

This chain links TRBV11-2 with TRBJ2-1; 9 positions match TRBD2. The CDR3 consists of 15 residues. Germline CDR1 and CDR2: SGHAT and FQNNGV. Unmatched junction bases numbered 11, after V lost 7 bases and J lost 7 bases. CDR3 nucleotides: TGTGCCAGCATTACGATTAGCGGGAGAATGAATGAGCAGTTCTTC. Translation gives CASITISGRMNEQFF.

The J gene is TRBJ2-7, the V gene TRBV13; 8 bases agree with TRBD1. The junction had 6 bases not matched to a gene; V was cut back by 1 base and J by 4 bases. This CDR3 region has 15 residues. Germline V gives CDR1 PRHDT, CDR2 FYEKMQ (reference sequence). DNA for the CDR3: TGTGCCAGCAGCTTAGTCGACAGGGGAATTTACGAGCAGTACTTC. This gives the protein CASSLVDRGIYEQYF. The variable domain in full, completed from reference TRBV13 and TRBJ2-7, reads AAGVIQSPRHLIKEKRETATLKCYPIPRHDTVYWYQQGPGQDPQFLISFYEKMQSDKGSIPDRFSAQQFSDYHSELNMSSLELGDSALYFCASSLVDRGIYEQYFGPGTRLTVT.

In its sample, this clonotype was seen a few times. CDR3 amino acids: CASSPGQGGRETQYF. In nucleotides, the CDR3 is TGCGCCAGCAGCCCCGGGCAGGGCGGTAGGGAGACCCAGTACTTC. The V call is TRBV5-1, the J call TRBJ2-5; D perhaps matches TRBD1 (5 bases). The germline V and J ends were trimmed by 4 bases and 5 bases, with 18 bases remaining between them. This CDR3 has 15 amino acids. Germline assignment: CDR1 SGHRS and CDR2 YFSETQ.

As regards this clonotype: A read error may account for a junction end that differs from germline. V is TRBV7-2 and J is TRBJ2-2, with D perhaps given as TRBD1 or TRBD2 (5 bases each). The CDR3 extends over 16 amino acids. Per germline, CDR1 SGHTA and CDR2 FQGNSA. CDR3 protein: CASTPAMGTNTEELFF. CDR3 DNA: TGTGCCAGCACACCCGCTATGGGGACCAACACCGAGGAGCTGTTTTTT.

For this clonotype: A much larger clone differs from this one at a single base, so this may be a read error. This rearrangement joins TRBV2 to TRBJ1-2; D is possibly TRBD1 (6 bases). This CDR3 spans 13 amino acids. V was cut by 6 bases and J by 6 bases, with 14 bases left in between. Germline values: CDR1 SNHLY, CDR2 FYNNEI. The CDR3 nucleotides are TGTGCCAGCAGACAACAGGGAGTGGATGGCTACACCTTC. It is translated as CASRQQGVDGYTF.

This clonotype appeared a few times. The V call is TRBV7-6, the J call TRBJ2-1; a possible D gene is TRBD2 (5 bases). The V gene's germline CDR1 is SGHVS and CDR2 FNYEAQ. V lost 1 base, J lost 5 bases, and 9 bases lay in between. This CDR3 has 14 residues. Written as DNA, the CDR3 is TGTGCCAGCAGCTTAGTTCGGGGAAACAATGAGCAGTTCTTC. Translated: CASSLVRGNNEQFF.

This clonotype has a single count. CDR3 sequence reads: CASSESGISTDTQYF. CDR3 in DNA: TGTGCCAGCAGCGAGAGCGGGATCAGCACAGATACGCAGTATTTT. The J gene is TRBJ2-3, the V gene TRBV7-6; 7 positions match TRBD2. CDR3 length: 15 amino acids. With 5 bases clipped from V and 0 bases from J, the junction kept 5 bases outside the gene matches. Germline V gives CDR1 SGHVS, CDR2 FNYEAQ.

As concerns this clonotype: This could be a read error, since a much larger clone is one nucleotide away. CDR3 DNA: TGTGCCAGCAGCTTAACAGCGGGAGGGCCAGGGGAGCAGTACTTC. Translated: CASSLTAGGPGEQYF. This chain uses TRBV7-2 with TRBJ2-7, with 10 bases fitting TRBD2. This CDR3 has 15 amino acids. Looked up from germline, CDR1 is SGHTA and CDR2 is FQGNSA. The V and J ends lost 2 bases and 7 bases, in that order; junction bases with no gene match: 8.

This clonotype was observed a handful of times. This chain joins TRBV20-1 and TRBJ1-1; 8 nucleotides align to TRBD1. This CDR3 spans 13 amino acids. From germline, CDR1 is DFQATT and CDR2 SNEGSKA (reference sequence). V lost 6 bases to trimming and J lost 6 bases; unmatched junction nucleotides: 9. DNA of the CDR3: TGCAGTGCGAGGACAGGGAGAAAAGCTGAAGCTTTCTTT. Its protein product is CSARTGRKAEAFF.

In this sample, this clonotype turned up many times. V is TRBV7-9 and J is TRBJ1-3, with no clear D. This CDR3 has 14 residues. The ends were cut back, 8 bases at V and 0 bases at J, with 11 bases in the middle. CDR1 and CDR2 (germline): SEHNR, FQNEAQ (reference sequence). CDR3 loop: CASSPVSSGNTIYF. Here the CDR3 DNA reads TGTGCCAGCTCACCGGTGAGCTCTGGAAACACCATATATTTT.